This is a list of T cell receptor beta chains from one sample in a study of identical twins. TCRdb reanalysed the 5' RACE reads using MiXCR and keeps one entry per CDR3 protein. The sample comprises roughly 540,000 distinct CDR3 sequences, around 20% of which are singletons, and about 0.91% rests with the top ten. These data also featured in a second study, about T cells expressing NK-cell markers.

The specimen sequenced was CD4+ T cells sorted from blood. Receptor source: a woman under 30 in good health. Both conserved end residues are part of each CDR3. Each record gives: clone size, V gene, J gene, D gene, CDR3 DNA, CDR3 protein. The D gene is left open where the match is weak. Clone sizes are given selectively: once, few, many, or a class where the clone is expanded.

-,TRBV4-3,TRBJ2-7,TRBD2,TGCGCCAGCAGCCAGATAGCGGGAGGCCGGGAGCAGTACTTC,CASSQIAGGREQYF
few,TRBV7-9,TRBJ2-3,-,TGTGCCAGCAGCTTAGTGGGCCCGGATCACACAGATACGCAGTATTTT,CASSLVGPDHTDTQYF
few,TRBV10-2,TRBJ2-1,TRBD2,TGCGCCAGCATTTCGGGACTAGCGGGAGTGGGTGAGCAGTTCTTC,CASISGLAGVGEQFF
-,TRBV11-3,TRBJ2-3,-,TGTGCCAGCGGGGTCCAGGGGGGTCGTGCAGATACGCAGTATTTT,CASGVQGGRADTQYF
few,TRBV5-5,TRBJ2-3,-,TGTGCCAGCAGCCCCCCAGTCCCTAGCACAGATACGCAGTATTTT,CASSPPVPSTDTQYF
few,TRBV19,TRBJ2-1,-,TGTGCCAGTGGTAGGGTTGAGCAGTTCTTC,CASGRVEQFF
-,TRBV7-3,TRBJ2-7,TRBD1,TGTGCCAGCAGAAAGACAGGGGACGAGCAGTACTTC,CASRKTGDEQYF
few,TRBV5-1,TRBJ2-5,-,TGCGCCAGCAGCGGCCCGAAGGAGACCCAGTACTTC,CASSGPKETQYF
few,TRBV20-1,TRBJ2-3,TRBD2,TGCAGTGCTAGCTTGCGGCTAGCGGACACAGATACGCAGTATTTT,CSASLRLADTDTQYF
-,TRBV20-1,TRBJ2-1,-,TGCAGTGCTCGACTAGTTCGGTTTGAGCAGTTCTTC,CSARLVRFEQFF
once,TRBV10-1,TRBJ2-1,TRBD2,TGCGCCAGCAGTGAGACCCGACTAGCGGGGGACAATGAGCAGTTCTTC,CASSETRLAGDNEQFF
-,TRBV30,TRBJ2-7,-,TGTGCCTGGAAAGTAAGCTCCTACGAGCAGTACTTC,CAWKVSSYEQYF
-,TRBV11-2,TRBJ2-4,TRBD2,TGTGCCAGCACCATTACTAGCGGGTGGGGTTTAGCCAAAAACATTCAGAACTTC,CASTITSGWGLAKNIQNF
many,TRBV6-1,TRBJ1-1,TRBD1,TGTGCCAGCAGCCCACAGGGGAGGACTGAAGCTTTCTTT,CASSPQGRTEAFF
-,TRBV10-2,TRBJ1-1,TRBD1,TGCGCCAGCTGGGACAGGATGAACACTGAAGCTTTCTTT,CASWDRMNTEAFF
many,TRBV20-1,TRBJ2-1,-,TGCAGTGCTAGAAACTACAATGAGCAGTTCTTC,CSARNYNEQFF
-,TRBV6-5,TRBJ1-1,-,TGTGCCAGCAGTCACCGACGGGGACTGAACACTGAAGCTTTCTTT,CASSHRRGLNTEAFF
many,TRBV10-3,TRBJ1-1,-,TGTGCCATCAGTGATTCAAGGAATAGGGACACTGAAGCTTTCTTT,CAISDSRNRDTEAFF
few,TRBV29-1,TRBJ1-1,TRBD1,TGCAGCCTATGGACAGGGGGCACTGAAGCTTTCTTT,CSLWTGGTEAFF
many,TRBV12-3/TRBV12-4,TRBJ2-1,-,TGTGCCAGCAGTTTGGGGGTAAGGAATGAGCAGTTCTTC,CASSLGVRNEQFF
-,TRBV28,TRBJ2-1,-,TGTGCCAGCAGTTCCGCATGGAACAATGAGCAGTTCTTC,CASSSAWNNEQFF
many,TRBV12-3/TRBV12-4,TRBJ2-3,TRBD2,TGTGCCAGCTCTACGACTAGCGGGTTCACAGATACGCAGTATTTT,CASSTTSGFTDTQYF
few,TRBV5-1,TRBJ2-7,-,TGCGCCAGCAGCCACGGGGGACCCACCTACGAGCAGTACTTC,CASSHGGPTYEQYF
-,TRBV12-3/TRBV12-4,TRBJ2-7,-,TGTGCCAGCAGTCTACGAGGGGGTGACTCCTACGAGCAGTACTTC,CASSLRGGDSYEQYF
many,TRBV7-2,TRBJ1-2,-,TGTGCCAGCAGCTCAAACTCGTATGGCTACACCTTC,CASSSNSYGYTF
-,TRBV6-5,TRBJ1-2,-,TGTGCCAGCATCGGCAGGAACTATGGCTACACCTTC,CASIGRNYGYTF
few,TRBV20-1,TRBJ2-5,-,TGCAGTGCTAGCCCCCGGTCTAGGGCCCTAGGCCAAGAGACCCAGTACTTC,CSASPRSRALGQETQYF
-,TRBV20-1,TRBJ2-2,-,TGCAGTGCTAGCACAGACACTACCACCGGGGAGCTGTTTTTT,CSASTDTTTGELFF
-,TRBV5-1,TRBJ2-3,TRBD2,TGCGCCAGCAGCCGTTCTAGCGGGGGAGATACGCAGTATTTT,CASSRSSGGDTQYF
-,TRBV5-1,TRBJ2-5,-,TGCGCCAGCAGCTTGACGGCCCCCCCCTGGGAGACCCAGTACTTC,CASSLTAPPWETQYF
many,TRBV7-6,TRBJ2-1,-,TGTGCCAGCAGCTTAGCGTTATCTGAGCAGTTCTTC,CASSLALSEQFF
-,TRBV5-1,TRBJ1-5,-,TGCGCCAGCAGCTTGGAAGGTCGCGGCCAGCCCCAGCATTTT,CASSLEGRGQPQHF
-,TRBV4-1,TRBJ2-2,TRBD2,TGCGCCAGCAGCCAAGATCTAGCGGGGGGTACCACCGGGGAGCTGTTTTTT,CASSQDLAGGTTGELFF
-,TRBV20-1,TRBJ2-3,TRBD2,TGCAGTGCTAGAGACCCGGGGGGTTATGTTACGCAGTATTTT,CSARDPGGYVTQYF
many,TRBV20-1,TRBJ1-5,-,TGCAGTGCTGATTCGGGGCGTAGCAATCAGCCCCAGCATTTT,CSADSGRSNQPQHF
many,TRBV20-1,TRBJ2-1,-,TGCAGTGCTACACTAGCGGACAGGGGTGAGCAGTTCTTC,CSATLADRGEQFF
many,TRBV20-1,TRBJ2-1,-,TGCAGTGCTAGGAAGAATGAGCAGTTCTTC,CSARKNEQFF
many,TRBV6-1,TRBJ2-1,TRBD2,TGTGCCAGCAGTAGGACTAGTTCATCCGCGAATGAGCAGTTCTTC,CASSRTSSSANEQFF
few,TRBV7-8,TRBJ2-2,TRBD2,TGTGCCAGCAGCTTTAGCGGGGGAAAGTCCACCGGGGAGCTGTTTTTT,CASSFSGGKSTGELFF
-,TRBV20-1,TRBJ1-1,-,TGCAGTGCTACAAGACAGAACACTGAAGCTTTCTTT,CSATRQNTEAFF
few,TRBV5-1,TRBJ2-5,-,TGCGCCAGCAGCCCAGGATGGGATAGGGAGACCCAGTACTTC,CASSPGWDRETQYF
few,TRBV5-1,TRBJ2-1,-,TGCGCCAGCAGCCCCGGGGCCATCAATGAGCAGTTCTTC,CASSPGAINEQFF
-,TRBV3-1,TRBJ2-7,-,TGTGCCAGCAGCCAAGTCGCGGCAGAGCAGTACTTC,CASSQVAAEQYF
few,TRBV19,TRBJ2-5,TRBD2,TGTGCCAGTAGTATTACAAGGGCTAGCGGGGAAGAGACCCAGTACTTC,CASSITRASGEETQYF
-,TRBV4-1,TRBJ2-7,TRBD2,TGCGCCAGCAGGAGGACTAGCGGGAGTGGGGACTCCTACGAGCAGTACTTC,CASRRTSGSGDSYEQYF
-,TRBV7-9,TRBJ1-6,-,TGTGCCAGCAGCCCCTTAGGGTCCGGGAATAATTCACCCCTCCACTTT,CASSPLGSGNNSPLHF
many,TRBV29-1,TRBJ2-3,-,TGCAGCGTTGGTAGGGGCACAGATACGCAGTATTTT,CSVGRGTDTQYF
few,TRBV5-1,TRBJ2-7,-,TGCGCCAGCAGCCGAATAGGGCCAGGGTTATCCTTCGAGCAGTACTTC,CASSRIGPGLSFEQYF
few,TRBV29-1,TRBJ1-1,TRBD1,TGCAGCGTTGAAATGACAGGGGGCACTGAAGCTTTCTTT,CSVEMTGGTEAFF
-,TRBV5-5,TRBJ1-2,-,TGTGCCAGCCGCCACCGGGACCCACCAACCAACTATGGCTACACCTTC,CASRHRDPPTNYGYTF
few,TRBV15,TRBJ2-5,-,TGTGCCACCAGCAGTACCGGGGAGACCCAGTACTTC,CATSSTGETQYF
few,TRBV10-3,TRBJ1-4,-,TGTGCCATCAGTCGAATGCTCCGCCGTTCTGATAATGAAAAACTGTTTTTT,CAISRMLRRSDNEKLFF
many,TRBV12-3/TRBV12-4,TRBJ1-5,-,TGTGCCAGCAGTTCCCAAGGCCTTATGGCCGGTCAGCCCCAGCATTTT,CASSSQGLMAGQPQHF